This T cell receptor beta chain was recovered during a study of shared clonotypes between healthy human individuals. Background on the study: The study enrolled a couple of women and a few men aged 18 to 49. Findings and caveats of the study: It was observed that roughly 5% of naive CD4 clonotypes were shared across several donors.

To note about this clone: What it binds is not known.

The CDR3 spans 12 residues. V gave up 5 bases and J gave up 10 bases; unmatched junction bases: 6. Germline V gene sequence: CDR1 SGDLS, CDR2 YYNGEE. The assay was run at deep level. Profiled with immunoSEQ multiplex PCR; TCRdb holds only in-frame clones, not every one. The data hold about 2.4 million clones, with over 85% observed a single time. Sequenced input: naive CD4+ T cells from PBMCs. The subset denotes: CD45RA+ positively selected. The chain couples TRBV9 to TRBJ2-1, with 7 bases aligning to TRBD2. The sequence derives from a young man in good health. Some clones in this sample may be carry-over from other donors' samples. CDR3 nucleotides: TGTGCCAGCAGTGAAGGGGAGGGCGAGCAGTTCTTC. The encoded protein is CASSEGEGEQFF. Looking up the rest from reference TRBV9 and TRBJ2-1 gives the full variable domain: DSGVTQTPKHLITATGQRVTLRCSPRSGDLSVYWYQQSLDQGLQFLIQYYNGEERAKGNILERFSAQQFPDLHSELNLSSLELGDSALYFCASSEGEGEQFFGPGTRLTVL.